This T cell receptor (beta chain) was obtained from a study of graft-versus-host responses after intestinal transplantation. As for the study in general: Each patient got anti-thymocyte globulin induction, then tacrolimus and steroids for roughly 3 years.

The V segment lost 0 bases and the J segment 8 bases; nucleotides outside the gene matches: 11. The CDR3 has 16 residues. CDR1 is SGHAT and CDR2 is FQNNGV in the germline V gene. Turning to this clone: The target antigen is unknown.

Broader study findings: Researchers found GvH clones in recipient marrow, and some showed up first in ileum or blood. Patients who carried graft-donor T cell macrochimerism also had high graft-versus-host to host-versus-graft clonal ratios in their allografts.

Only in-frame clones appear in the TCRdb table, and some are missing; sequencing was by immunoSEQ multiplex PCR. The data contain just over 20,000 clones, about 91% of them singletons. The clonotype originates from a human patient who received an intestinal transplant, so some T cells may come from the graft donor. The sequencing used PBMCs, collected about 62 days after intestinal transplantation. The gene calls are TRBV11-2 and TRBJ1-2; 8 bases fit TRBD1. The CDR3 DNA is TGTGCCAGCAGCTTAGATTGGGCCGGGACAGGTGACGGCTACACCTTC. Translating it yields CASSLDWAGTGDGYTF.